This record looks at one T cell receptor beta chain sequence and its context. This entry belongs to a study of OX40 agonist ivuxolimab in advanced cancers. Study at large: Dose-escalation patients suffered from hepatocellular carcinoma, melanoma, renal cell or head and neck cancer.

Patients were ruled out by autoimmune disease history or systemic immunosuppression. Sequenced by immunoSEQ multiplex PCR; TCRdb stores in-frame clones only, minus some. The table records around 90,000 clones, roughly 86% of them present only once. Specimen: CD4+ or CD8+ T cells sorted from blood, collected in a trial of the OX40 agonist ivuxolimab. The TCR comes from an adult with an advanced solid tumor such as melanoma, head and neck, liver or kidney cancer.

In DNA, the CDR3 is TGCGCCAGCAGCCAGATCGTCCAATGGGAAGCTTTCTTT. This encodes CASSQIVQWEAFF. This sequence joins TRBV4-1 and TRBJ1-1; D uncertain. The CDR3 sequence is 13 residues long. V lost 3 bases and J lost 8, with 13 bases in between. Germline CDR1 MGHRA, CDR2 YSYEKL.